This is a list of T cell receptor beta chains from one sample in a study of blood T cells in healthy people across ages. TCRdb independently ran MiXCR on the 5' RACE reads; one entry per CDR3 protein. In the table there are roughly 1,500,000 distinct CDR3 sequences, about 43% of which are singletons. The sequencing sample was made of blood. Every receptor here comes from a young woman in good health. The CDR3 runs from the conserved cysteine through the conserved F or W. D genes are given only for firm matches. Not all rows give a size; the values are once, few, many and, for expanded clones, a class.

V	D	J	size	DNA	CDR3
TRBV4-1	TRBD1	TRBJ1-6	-	TGCGCCAGCAGCCAAGCTGACAGGGACGGTTCACCCCTCCACTTT	CASSQADRDGSPLHF
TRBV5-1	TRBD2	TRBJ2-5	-	TGCGCCAGCAGCGCGGGACTAGCGGGAAGATCGTACCAAGAGACCCAGTACTTC	CASSAGLAGRSYQETQYF
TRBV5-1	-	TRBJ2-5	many	TGCGCCAGCAGCTTGGGTGTTGCCGGGCAAGAGACCCAGTACTTC	CASSLGVAGQETQYF
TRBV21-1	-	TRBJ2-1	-	TGTGCCAGCAGCAAGGCCGGGATTAGCGGGAGGGGGGAGCAGTTCTTC	CASSKAGISGRGEQFF
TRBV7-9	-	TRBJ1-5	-	TGTGCCAGCAGCTCCCCGGGTAAAAAGCAGCCCCAGCATTTT	CASSSPGKKQPQHF
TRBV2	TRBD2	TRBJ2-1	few	TGTGCCACAAGTAGCGGGATCGGAAATGAGCAGTTCTTC	CATSSGIGNEQFF
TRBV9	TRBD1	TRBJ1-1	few	TGTGCCAGCAGCGTACTACAGGGGGCCTCTGAAGCTTTCTTT	CASSVLQGASEAFF
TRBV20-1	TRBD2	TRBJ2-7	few	TGCAGTGCTGGACTAGTCTACGAGCAGTACTTC	CSAGLVYEQYF
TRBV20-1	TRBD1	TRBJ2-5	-	TGCAGTACACAAGACCGGGACAGGGGGCTGGAGCAGTACTTC	CSTQDRDRGLEQYF
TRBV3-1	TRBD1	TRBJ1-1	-	TGTGCCAGCAGCACAGGGGGCGCGTACAGCACTGAAGCTTTCTTT	CASSTGGAYSTEAFF
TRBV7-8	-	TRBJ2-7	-	TGTGCCAGCAGCTTAGCGCCGACTATCCCTGGGGTAGAGCAGTACTTC	CASSLAPTIPGVEQYF
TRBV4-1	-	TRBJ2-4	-	TGTGCCAGCAGTCAGTCGGTCTTAGCCAAAAACATTCAGTACTTC	CASSQSVLAKNIQYF
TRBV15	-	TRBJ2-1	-	TGTGCCACCAGCAGCTTTATAACCCCCGGCAATGAGCAGTTCTTC	CATSSFITPGNEQFF
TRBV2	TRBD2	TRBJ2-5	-	TGTGCCAGCAGTGAGCTGGGACTAGCGGGACGAGAGACCCAGTACTTC	CASSELGLAGRETQYF
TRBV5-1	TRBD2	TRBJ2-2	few	TGCGCCAGCACCGTCCGGGGGGCCGGGGAGCTGTTTTTT	CASTVRGAGELFF
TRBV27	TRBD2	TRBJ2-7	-	TGTGCCAGCAGTACACGTCGGACTAGCGGGCACGAGCAGTACTTC	CASSTRRTSGHEQYF
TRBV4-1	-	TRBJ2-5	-	TGCGCCAGCAGCCTCGATCCGGGATCACCCTTCCAAGAGACCCAGTACTTC	CASSLDPGSPFQETQYF
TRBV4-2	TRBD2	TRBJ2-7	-	TGTGCCAGCAGCCCGCGGGGGGGCGATTTCTCCTACGAGCAGTACTTC	CASSPRGGDFSYEQYF
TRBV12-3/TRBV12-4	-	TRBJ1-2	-	TGTGCCAGCAGTTTATATCCCGGCGGCTACACCTTC	CASSLYPGGYTF
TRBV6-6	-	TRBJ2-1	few	TGTGCCAGCAGTACTACTAGTTTTGAGCAGTTCTTC	CASSTTSFEQFF
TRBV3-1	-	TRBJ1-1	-	TGTGCCAGCAGCCAAACCAGTTTGAACACTGAAGCTTTCTTT	CASSQTSLNTEAFF
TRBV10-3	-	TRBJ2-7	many	TGTGCCATCAGTGAATCATCCGGGATTTACGAGCAGTACTTC	CAISESSGIYEQYF
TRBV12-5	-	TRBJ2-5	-	TGTGCTAGTGGCCCCTTGGGTAGACTAGGTGGTATCCGCAATGAGCAGTACTTC	CASGPLGRLGGIRNEQYF
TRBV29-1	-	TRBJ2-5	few	TGCAGCGCGGGGGACGAGACCCAGTACTTC	CSAGDETQYF
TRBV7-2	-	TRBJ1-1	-	TGTGCCAGCAGCTTAGCGGCGTCGTTACGTACTGAAGCTTTCTTT	CASSLAASLRTEAFF
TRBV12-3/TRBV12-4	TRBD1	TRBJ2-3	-	TGTGCCAGCAGTCGGCCGGGACAGGGTATAGCAGATACGCAGTATTTT	CASSRPGQGIADTQYF
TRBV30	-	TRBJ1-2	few	TGTGCCTGGGTGGACGGCTCCTTCTATGGCTACACCTTC	CAWVDGSFYGYTF
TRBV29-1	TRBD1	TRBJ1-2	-	TGCAGCGTTTCGGAGGGGGCGGGGGATGGCTACACCTTC	CSVSEGAGDGYTF
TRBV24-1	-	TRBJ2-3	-	TGTGCCACCAGTGACCCACGGGGTAGTGGGGATACGCAGTATTTT	CATSDPRGSGDTQYF
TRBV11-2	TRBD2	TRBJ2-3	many	TGTGCCAGCAGCCCCCGGACTAGCGGGGGGGCGGATACGCAGTATTTT	CASSPRTSGGADTQYF
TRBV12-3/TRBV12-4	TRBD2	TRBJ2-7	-	TGTGCCAGCAGTTTGTCGATTAGCGGGTTAGCTAATGAGCAGTACTTC	CASSLSISGLANEQYF
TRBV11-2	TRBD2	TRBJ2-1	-	TGTGCCAGCAGCCAGTCGAGGGTAGCGGGGCATGAGCAGTTCTTC	CASSQSRVAGHEQFF
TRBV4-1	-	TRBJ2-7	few	TGCGCCAGCAGCCGCGAAGGGAGGACATCAACCTACGAGCAGTACTTC	CASSREGRTSTYEQYF
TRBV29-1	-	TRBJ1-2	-	TGCAGCGCCACCGGGTGGCAGGGCTACACCTTC	CSATGWQGYTF
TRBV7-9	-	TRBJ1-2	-	TGTGCCAGCAGCCCCTCTGGGTTGGAGCGAGGCTACACCTTC	CASSPSGLERGYTF
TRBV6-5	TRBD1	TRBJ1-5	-	TGTGCCAGCAGTCGGGACAGAACTAATCAGCCCCAGCATTTT	CASSRDRTNQPQHF
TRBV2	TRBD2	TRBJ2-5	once	TGTGCCAGCAGCTGGCGGGAGTTGGAGACCCAGTACTTC	CASSWRELETQYF
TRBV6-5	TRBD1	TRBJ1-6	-	TGTGCCAGCAGACCCCCGGGGGGACAGACAAATTCACCCCTCCACTTT	CASRPPGGQTNSPLHF
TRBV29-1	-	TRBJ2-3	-	TGCAGCGTTGACTTAAGCACAGGTACGCAGTATTTT	CSVDLSTGTQYF
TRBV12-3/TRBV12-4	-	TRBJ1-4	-	TGTGCCAGCAGTCGTAACACGGGGGGCCAAGGTGAAAAACTGTTTTTT	CASSRNTGGQGEKLFF
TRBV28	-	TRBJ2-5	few	TGTGCCAGCAGTTACTACACCGAGGGCCGAGGGACCCAGTACTTC	CASSYYTEGRGTQYF
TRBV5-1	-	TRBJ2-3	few	TGCGCCAGCACCTCGATCCCCGGGGATACGCAGTATTTT	CASTSIPGDTQYF
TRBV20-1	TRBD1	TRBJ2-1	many	TGCAGTGCCCCGACAGGGGTGCTATCTTGGGAGCAGTTCTTC	CSAPTGVLSWEQFF
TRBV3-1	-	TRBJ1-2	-	TGTGCCAGCAGCGGGACCAGGGACTACACCTTC	CASSGTRDYTF
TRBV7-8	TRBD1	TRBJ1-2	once	TGTGCCAGCAGCTTAGGGCCAGACCCGGGACAGGGCTTTGGCTACACCTTC	CASSLGPDPGQGFGYTF
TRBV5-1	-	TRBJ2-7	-	TGCGCCAGCAGCTTGGCGCCAGTGGCCCAAAACGAGCAGTACTTC	CASSLAPVAQNEQYF
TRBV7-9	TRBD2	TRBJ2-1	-	TGTGCCAGCAGGGCCGGGACTAGCGGAGAGAATGAGCAGTTCTTC	CASRAGTSGENEQFF